The rows below give T cell receptor beta chains drawn from one sample of a study of beta chain features in type 1 diabetes. Repertoires were generated with immunoSEQ multiplex PCR, while TCRdb's copy carries only in-frame clones and drops some. The sample includes about 660,000 clones, over 12% of them seen just once. Sample: naive CD4+ T cells from blood. All receptors come from a man younger than 30 with type 1 diabetes. Each CDR3 is given with its conserved first and last residue. A D gene is named only where the DNA matches it firmly.

j_call: TRBJ2-3; v_call: TRBV7-9; d_call: TRBD2; cdr3_aa: CASSFGSGRQLADTQYF
j_call: TRBJ1-4; v_call: TRBV5-6; d_call: .; cdr3_aa: CASQGLSTEKLFF
j_call: TRBJ1-5; v_call: TRBV30; d_call: .; cdr3_aa: CAWSERSRNQPQHF
j_call: TRBJ2-7; v_call: TRBV4-1; d_call: TRBD2; cdr3_aa: CASSQVPGGPYEQYF
j_call: TRBJ2-2; v_call: TRBV9; d_call: .; cdr3_aa: CASSVASVNTGELFF
j_call: TRBJ2-1; v_call: TRBV28; d_call: .; cdr3_aa: CASSPTSDEQFF
j_call: TRBJ2-6; v_call: TRBV4-3; d_call: TRBD1; cdr3_aa: CASSQDLGQGGAGANVLTF
j_call: TRBJ1-2; v_call: TRBV6-5; d_call: .; cdr3_aa: CASSYGQGGGYGYTF
j_call: TRBJ2-5; v_call: TRBV4-3; d_call: .; cdr3_aa: CASSQDYGETQYF
j_call: TRBJ2-7; v_call: TRBV19; d_call: .; cdr3_aa: CASGSGTRSYEQYF
j_call: TRBJ2-1; v_call: TRBV18; d_call: .; cdr3_aa: CASSPKTANEQFF
j_call: TRBJ2-5; v_call: TRBV5-6; d_call: TRBD2; cdr3_aa: CASSLAGTSGRAQYF
j_call: TRBJ2-1; v_call: TRBV19; d_call: TRBD2; cdr3_aa: CATLAGAYNEQFF
j_call: TRBJ1-1; v_call: TRBV4-1; d_call: .; cdr3_aa: CASSQGENYNTEAFF
j_call: TRBJ1-2; v_call: TRBV28; d_call: TRBD1; cdr3_aa: CASSLGQGPHYGYTF
j_call: TRBJ1-4; v_call: TRBV25-1; d_call: TRBD1; cdr3_aa: CASTPRGQGYKLFF
j_call: TRBJ1-5; v_call: TRBV30; d_call: .; cdr3_aa: CAWSYKGGMNQPQHF
j_call: TRBJ1-1; v_call: TRBV28; d_call: TRBD1; cdr3_aa: CASWDRNTEAFF
j_call: TRBJ1-3; v_call: TRBV12-2; d_call: .; cdr3_aa: CASRLWDRAISGNTIYF
j_call: TRBJ1-6; v_call: TRBV7-9; d_call: .; cdr3_aa: CASSPPSRSPLHF
j_call: TRBJ2-3; v_call: TRBV7-9; d_call: .; cdr3_aa: CASSLSRDRNTDTQYF
j_call: TRBJ2-1; v_call: TRBV5-6; d_call: .; cdr3_aa: CASSLVSGRGSNEQFF
j_call: TRBJ2-2; v_call: TRBV29-1; d_call: .; cdr3_aa: CSIRLGGTGELFF
j_call: TRBJ1-1; v_call: TRBV5-1; d_call: TRBD1; cdr3_aa: CASSPGPGGNTEAFF
j_call: TRBJ1-1; v_call: TRBV27; d_call: .; cdr3_aa: CASSFRGGTEAFF
j_call: TRBJ2-4; v_call: TRBV30; d_call: TRBD2; cdr3_aa: CAWSSYRFGGKDKNIQYF
j_call: TRBJ2-7; v_call: TRBV18; d_call: .; cdr3_aa: CASSRGGSLTSYEQYF
j_call: TRBJ2-1; v_call: TRBV7-2; d_call: .; cdr3_aa: CASSLDSYNEQFF
j_call: TRBJ2-7; v_call: TRBV11-2; d_call: TRBD2; cdr3_aa: CASSLGGGNEASYEQYF
j_call: TRBJ2-7; v_call: TRBV5-4; d_call: .; cdr3_aa: CASSSPQSYEQYF
j_call: TRBJ2-2; v_call: TRBV30; d_call: .; cdr3_aa: CAWSADTGELFF
j_call: TRBJ1-4; v_call: TRBV4-2; d_call: .; cdr3_aa: CAFGAGFNEKLFF
j_call: TRBJ2-3; v_call: TRBV7-6; d_call: TRBD2; cdr3_aa: CASASGRADTQYF
j_call: TRBJ1-1; v_call: TRBV30; d_call: .; cdr3_aa: CAWSARDEAFF
j_call: TRBJ2-1; v_call: TRBV11-3; d_call: .; cdr3_aa: CASSLSRDNEQFF